A selection of T cell receptor beta chains follows, all from one sample in a study of shared clonotypes between healthy human individuals. The protocol was immunoSEQ multiplex PCR, while the TCRdb copy is restricted to in-frame clones and leaves out a portion. The repertoire holds some 2.3 million clones, roughly 93% seen once, with about 0.39% in the top ten. The sample consisted of naive CD4+ T cells from PBMCs. Receptor source: a man aged 18-30 years in good health. Some clones in this sample may be carry-over from other donors' samples. Each CDR3 is given with its conserved first and last residue. Each record gives: J gene, clone size, D gene, V gene, CDR3 DNA, CDR3 protein. The D gene is left open where the match is weak. Not all rows give a size; the values are once, few, many and, for expanded clones, a class.

j_call: TRBJ2-2
clone_size: .
d_call: .
v_call: TRBV29-1
cdr3_nt: TGCAGCGTTTCATCCGCAGCCACCACGAACACCGGGGAGCTGTTTTTT
cdr3_aa: CSVSSAATTNTGELFF

j_call: TRBJ1-2
clone_size: .
d_call: .
v_call: TRBV27
cdr3_nt: TGTGCCAGCAGAGCCTCGGGCAACTATGGCTACACCTTC
cdr3_aa: CASRASGNYGYTF

j_call: TRBJ2-3
clone_size: .
d_call: TRBD1
v_call: TRBV7-3
cdr3_nt: TGTGCCAGCAGCTTGGTAGGGACAGGGAGGACAGATACGCAGTATTTT
cdr3_aa: CASSLVGTGRTDTQYF

j_call: TRBJ1-2
clone_size: .
d_call: .
v_call: TRBV28
cdr3_nt: TGTGCCGGCAGCCTCTTCTACTATGGCTACACCTTC
cdr3_aa: CAGSLFYYGYTF

j_call: TRBJ1-2
clone_size: .
d_call: .
v_call: TRBV6-4
cdr3_nt: TGTGCCAGCAATCCCACAAACCGGGGGGCAAACTATGGCTACACCTTC
cdr3_aa: CASNPTNRGANYGYTF

j_call: TRBJ1-2
clone_size: few
d_call: .
v_call: TRBV30
cdr3_nt: TGTGCCTGGAGTGTTCGACTATCAGGGGCGTATGGCTACACCTTC
cdr3_aa: CAWSVRLSGAYGYTF

j_call: TRBJ2-7
clone_size: .
d_call: TRBD1
v_call: TRBV6-6
cdr3_nt: TGTGCCAGCAGTTACTCGGGACAGGGATACGAGCAGTACTTC
cdr3_aa: CASSYSGQGYEQYF

j_call: TRBJ1-4
clone_size: once
d_call: TRBD1
v_call: TRBV28
cdr3_nt: TGTGCCAGCAGTCTGGGGGGACAGGGTCGTGAAAAACTGTTTTTT
cdr3_aa: CASSLGGQGREKLFF

j_call: TRBJ2-7
clone_size: .
d_call: .
v_call: TRBV6-5
cdr3_nt: TGTGCCAGCAGTTCCCTGAGAAGCTCCTACGAGCAGTACTTC
cdr3_aa: CASSSLRSSYEQYF

j_call: TRBJ2-7
clone_size: .
d_call: TRBD2
v_call: TRBV2
cdr3_nt: TGTGCCAGCACCGAAGGGTCCGTGGCGGGGGGCGGCTCCTACGAGCAGTACTTC
cdr3_aa: CASTEGSVAGGGSYEQYF

j_call: TRBJ1-1
clone_size: .
d_call: .
v_call: TRBV7-3
cdr3_nt: TGTGCCAGCAGTTGGTACCCGGGGACTGAAGCTTTCTTT
cdr3_aa: CASSWYPGTEAFF

j_call: TRBJ1-1
clone_size: few
d_call: .
v_call: TRBV2
cdr3_nt: TGTGCCAGTCAGGCCTCGGAGTACGCTATGGCTTTCTTT
cdr3_aa: CASQASEYAMAFF

j_call: TRBJ1-3
clone_size: .
d_call: .
v_call: TRBV5-1
cdr3_nt: TGCGCCAGCAGTTCGCCTCAGGAGGGTGGAAACACCATATATTTT
cdr3_aa: CASSSPQEGGNTIYF

j_call: TRBJ2-7
clone_size: .
d_call: TRBD1
v_call: TRBV7-8
cdr3_nt: TGTGCCAGCAGCTCTACCCGTGGGACAGCATACGAGCAGTACTTC
cdr3_aa: CASSSTRGTAYEQYF

j_call: TRBJ1-2
clone_size: once
d_call: TRBD1
v_call: TRBV10-3
cdr3_nt: TGTGCCATCAGTGAGCAGGGGACAGGGGGCGATCGGTCCTATTATGGCTACACCTTC
cdr3_aa: CAISEQGTGGDRSYYGYTF

j_call: TRBJ2-5
clone_size: .
d_call: .
v_call: TRBV15
cdr3_nt: TGTGCCACCAGCAGAGATCTTGATTTAGGGGGAGTGGAGACCCAGTACTTC
cdr3_aa: CATSRDLDLGGVETQYF

j_call: TRBJ2-4
clone_size: .
d_call: .
v_call: TRBV27
cdr3_nt: TGTGCCAGCAGTCCAGGCCCGAGGACCAAAAACATTCAGTACTTC
cdr3_aa: CASSPGPRTKNIQYF

j_call: TRBJ1-4
clone_size: few
d_call: .
v_call: TRBV30
cdr3_nt: TGTGCCTGTCGGACGGGGGAAAAACTGTTTTTT
cdr3_aa: CACRTGEKLFF

j_call: TRBJ1-2
clone_size: .
d_call: TRBD1
v_call: TRBV19
cdr3_nt: TGTGCCAGTAATCCGACAGGGGCGTCTCCTGGCTACACCTTC
cdr3_aa: CASNPTGASPGYTF

j_call: TRBJ1-2
clone_size: .
d_call: .
v_call: TRBV30
cdr3_nt: TGTGCCTGGACGATGGGGGGGATCTATGGCTACACCTTC
cdr3_aa: CAWTMGGIYGYTF

j_call: TRBJ2-5
clone_size: .
d_call: TRBD2
v_call: TRBV7-6
cdr3_nt: TGTGCCAGCAGGGGACTAGCGGAAGAGACCCAGTACTTC
cdr3_aa: CASRGLAEETQYF

j_call: TRBJ2-5
clone_size: .
d_call: .
v_call: TRBV7-9
cdr3_nt: TGTGCCAGCAGCTTAGCGAGGAGGGTGGGAGAGACCCAGTACTTC
cdr3_aa: CASSLARRVGETQYF

j_call: TRBJ2-1
clone_size: .
d_call: .
v_call: TRBV7-3
cdr3_nt: TGTGCCAGCAGCCTTAGCGGAGGCTCCTACAATGAGCAGTTCTTC
cdr3_aa: CASSLSGGSYNEQFF

j_call: TRBJ1-1
clone_size: .
d_call: .
v_call: TRBV28
cdr3_nt: TGTGCCAGCGGCCGAGCGGGACAGAACACTGAAGCTTTCTTT
cdr3_aa: CASGRAGQNTEAFF

j_call: TRBJ2-7
clone_size: .
d_call: TRBD1
v_call: TRBV19
cdr3_nt: TGTGCCAGTAGTATTAGACAGGGATCCTACGAGCAGTACTTC
cdr3_aa: CASSIRQGSYEQYF

j_call: TRBJ2-3
clone_size: .
d_call: .
v_call: TRBV7-9
cdr3_nt: TGTGCCAGCAGCCCCAGCGGGCGTGGCACAGATACGCAGTATTTT
cdr3_aa: CASSPSGRGTDTQYF

j_call: TRBJ1-2
clone_size: .
d_call: .
v_call: TRBV6-5
cdr3_nt: TGTGCCAGCAGCCTTCGGGGCATTGGCACCTTC
cdr3_aa: CASSLRGIGTF

j_call: TRBJ2-5
clone_size: once
d_call: .
v_call: TRBV28
cdr3_nt: TGTGCCAGCAGGGGTCTTGCGCAGGCGGGAGAGACCCAGTACTTC
cdr3_aa: CASRGLAQAGETQYF

j_call: TRBJ2-3
clone_size: .
d_call: .
v_call: TRBV14
cdr3_nt: TGTGCCAGCAGCCAAGGATACGGGAGTGACACAGATACGCAGTATTTT
cdr3_aa: CASSQGYGSDTDTQYF

j_call: TRBJ2-7
clone_size: .
d_call: TRBD1
v_call: TRBV5-1
cdr3_nt: TGCGCCAGCAGCTTGGCTCGGACAGGGGAGTTAGGGGTAACCTACGAGCAGTACTTC
cdr3_aa: CASSLARTGELGVTYEQYF

j_call: TRBJ2-2
clone_size: .
d_call: .
v_call: TRBV30
cdr3_nt: TGTGCCTGGAGTGTAGGTCTCCGGGTGGACGGGGAGCTGTTTTTT
cdr3_aa: CAWSVGLRVDGELFF

j_call: TRBJ1-2
clone_size: .
d_call: TRBD1
v_call: TRBV5-5
cdr3_nt: TGTGCCAGCAGACGCCCCCCGGGACAGGGAACGTATAACTATGGCTACACCTTC
cdr3_aa: CASRRPPGQGTYNYGYTF

j_call: TRBJ2-7
clone_size: .
d_call: .
v_call: TRBV5-4
cdr3_nt: TGTGCCAGCAGCTTGGCTAGCGCCAAGGTCTACGAGCAGTACTTC
cdr3_aa: CASSLASAKVYEQYF

j_call: TRBJ2-5
clone_size: once
d_call: TRBD2
v_call: TRBV4-1
cdr3_nt: TGCGCCAGCAGCCAAGATAAGCGGGAGGGCCTCCTGTGGACCCAGTACTTC
cdr3_aa: CASSQDKREGLLWTQYF

j_call: TRBJ2-2
clone_size: .
d_call: TRBD2
v_call: TRBV7-3
cdr3_nt: TGTGCCAGCAGCTCTCAGTGGCGGCTAGCGGGAACCACCGGGGAGCTGTTTTTT
cdr3_aa: CASSSQWRLAGTTGELFF

j_call: TRBJ1-1
clone_size: .
d_call: TRBD1
v_call: TRBV19
cdr3_nt: TGTGCCAGTAGTGGCGGACAGGGCCGGGGGACTGAAGCTTTCTTT
cdr3_aa: CASSGGQGRGTEAFF

j_call: TRBJ2-3
clone_size: .
d_call: .
v_call: TRBV9
cdr3_nt: TGTGCCAGCAGCGTAGGTTTTACCGGCGGTACAGATACGCAGTATTTT
cdr3_aa: CASSVGFTGGTDTQYF

j_call: TRBJ1-5
clone_size: .
d_call: .
v_call: TRBV28
cdr3_nt: TGTGCCAGCAGTTTACGGGGATCGGGACAGCCCCAGCATTTT
cdr3_aa: CASSLRGSGQPQHF

j_call: TRBJ1-5
clone_size: .
d_call: .
v_call: TRBV2
cdr3_nt: TGTGCCAGCAGTGATGACGGCGATCAGCCCCAGCATTTT
cdr3_aa: CASSDDGDQPQHF

j_call: TRBJ1-2
clone_size: .
d_call: .
v_call: TRBV2
cdr3_nt: TGTGCCAGCAGTGTTCAGGGCTATGGCTACACCTTC
cdr3_aa: CASSVQGYGYTF

j_call: TRBJ2-3
clone_size: .
d_call: TRBD2
v_call: TRBV5-1
cdr3_nt: TGCGCCAGCAGCTTGGGGACTAGCGGGGCCCTAAATACGCAGTATTTT
cdr3_aa: CASSLGTSGALNTQYF

j_call: TRBJ1-1
clone_size: .
d_call: TRBD1
v_call: TRBV5-1
cdr3_nt: TGCGCCAGCAGCTTATTTCCGGGACAGGACACTGAAGCTTTCTTT
cdr3_aa: CASSLFPGQDTEAFF

j_call: TRBJ2-7
clone_size: .
d_call: TRBD2
v_call: TRBV7-2
cdr3_nt: TGTGCCAGCAGCTTAGCCCCGGGGCTAGCGGGAGCCCCGAGCTCCTACGAGCAGTACTTC
cdr3_aa: CASSLAPGLAGAPSSYEQYF

j_call: TRBJ1-2
clone_size: .
d_call: .
v_call: TRBV27
cdr3_nt: TGTGCCAGCAGTTTAAAGCCTCAGGGTTACTATGGCTACACCTTC
cdr3_aa: CASSLKPQGYYGYTF

j_call: TRBJ2-1
clone_size: .
d_call: TRBD2
v_call: TRBV4-2
cdr3_nt: TGTGCCAGCAGCCGAGGACTAGCGGGATACAATGAGCAGTTCTTC
cdr3_aa: CASSRGLAGYNEQFF

j_call: TRBJ2-1
clone_size: .
d_call: .
v_call: TRBV27
cdr3_nt: TGTGCCAGCAGTTTACGACTAGGGGGGTGGAACAGGAGAATCTTC
cdr3_aa: CASSLRLGGWNRRIF

j_call: TRBJ2-3
clone_size: .
d_call: TRBD1
v_call: TRBV5-1
cdr3_nt: TGCGCCAGCAGCCCTAGCAGGGGGATAGATACGCAGTATTTT
cdr3_aa: CASSPSRGIDTQYF

j_call: TRBJ2-7
clone_size: .
d_call: .
v_call: TRBV6-1
cdr3_nt: TGTGCCAGCAGCCCGGGCCCAAGGGGGTACGAGCAGTACTTC
cdr3_aa: CASSPGPRGYEQYF

j_call: TRBJ1-3
clone_size: few
d_call: .
v_call: TRBV5-4
cdr3_nt: TGTGCCAGCAGCTTGGGAGGGGGAGAAGGAAACACCATATATTTT
cdr3_aa: CASSLGGGEGNTIYF

j_call: TRBJ2-1
clone_size: .
d_call: .
v_call: TRBV6-6
cdr3_nt: TGTGCCAGCAGTTTGGTCGGCTATACCCATGAGCAGTTCTTC
cdr3_aa: CASSLVGYTHEQFF

j_call: TRBJ1-4
clone_size: .
d_call: .
v_call: TRBV20-1
cdr3_nt: TGCAGTGCTAGATCCAAAAAACTGTTTTTT
cdr3_aa: CSARSKKLFF

j_call: TRBJ1-2
clone_size: .
d_call: .
v_call: TRBV29-1
cdr3_nt: TGCAGCGTCCGGATGGGTTACTATGGCTACACCTTC
cdr3_aa: CSVRMGYYGYTF

j_call: TRBJ1-5
clone_size: few
d_call: TRBD1
v_call: TRBV29-1
cdr3_nt: TGCAGCGCAGCGACAGGGGGAAATCAGCCCCAGCATTTT
cdr3_aa: CSAATGGNQPQHF

j_call: TRBJ2-7
clone_size: .
d_call: .
v_call: TRBV5-1
cdr3_nt: TGCGCCAGCAGCAAAGACCCTTACGAGCAGTACTTC
cdr3_aa: CASSKDPYEQYF

j_call: TRBJ1-4
clone_size: .
d_call: .
v_call: TRBV5-1
cdr3_nt: TGCGCCAGCAGCATGCTAAGTGGAACTAATGAAAAACTGTTTTTT
cdr3_aa: CASSMLSGTNEKLFF

j_call: TRBJ2-2
clone_size: .
d_call: .
v_call: TRBV7-3
cdr3_nt: TGTGCCAGCAGCCCTGGGGTAACCGGGGAGCTGTTTTTT
cdr3_aa: CASSPGVTGELFF

j_call: TRBJ2-6
clone_size: .
d_call: .
v_call: TRBV9
cdr3_nt: TGTGCCAGCAGCTCCAGGGTACCTGGGGCCAACGTCCTGACTTTC
cdr3_aa: CASSSRVPGANVLTF

j_call: TRBJ2-3
clone_size: .
d_call: .
v_call: TRBV5-1
cdr3_nt: TGCGCCAGCAGCTTGGCTCAGAACACAGATACGCAGTATTTT
cdr3_aa: CASSLAQNTDTQYF

j_call: TRBJ1-1
clone_size: .
d_call: .
v_call: TRBV29-1
cdr3_nt: TGCAGCGTTCCGTCGCACGGACTCAAGTCCTATAAGGACACTGAAGCTTTCTTT
cdr3_aa: CSVPSHGLKSYKDTEAFF

j_call: TRBJ1-2
clone_size: .
d_call: TRBD1
v_call: TRBV10-3
cdr3_nt: TGTGCCAGTCATCGGGACAGGGGTTTTGATGGCTACACCTTC
cdr3_aa: CASHRDRGFDGYTF